The source of this TCR beta chain is a study of cytotoxic CD8 clonotypes in ibrutinib-treated CLL. Study context: Overall, 24 responses were partial and 2 complete; following median about 68 months, roughly 15 patients stayed remitted and 12 progressed. Samples yielded averages of around 280,000 productive templates and almost 95,000 productive rearrangements.

Remarks on this clone: What it recognizes is unknown.

Data came from immunoSEQ multiplex PCR; TCRdb stores just in-frame clones and leaves some out. The sample has 250,000 to 350,000 clones; around 69% are singletons. Whole-study findings and limits: Whereas clonality rose at ibrutinib response, it declined toward baseline at progression. Public clonotypes occurred uncommonly; on treatment, they contracted or remained stable.

The CDR3 totals 16 residues. Trimming took off 1 base at V and 0 bases at J, with 10 bases between the two ends. Germline CDR1 SEHNR, CDR2 FQNEAQ (reference sequence). The rearrangement links TRBV7-9 to TRBJ2-1; a possible D gene is TRBD2 (6 bases). The clonotype originates from a human donor with chronic lymphocytic leukemia. The sequencing here drew on PBMCs, taken at disease progression, from a patient treated with ibrutinib. The CDR3 loop is CASSLGLADSYNEQFF. The CDR3 DNA sequence: TGTGCCAGCAGCTTAGGCTTAGCGGACTCCTACAATGAGCAGTTCTTC.